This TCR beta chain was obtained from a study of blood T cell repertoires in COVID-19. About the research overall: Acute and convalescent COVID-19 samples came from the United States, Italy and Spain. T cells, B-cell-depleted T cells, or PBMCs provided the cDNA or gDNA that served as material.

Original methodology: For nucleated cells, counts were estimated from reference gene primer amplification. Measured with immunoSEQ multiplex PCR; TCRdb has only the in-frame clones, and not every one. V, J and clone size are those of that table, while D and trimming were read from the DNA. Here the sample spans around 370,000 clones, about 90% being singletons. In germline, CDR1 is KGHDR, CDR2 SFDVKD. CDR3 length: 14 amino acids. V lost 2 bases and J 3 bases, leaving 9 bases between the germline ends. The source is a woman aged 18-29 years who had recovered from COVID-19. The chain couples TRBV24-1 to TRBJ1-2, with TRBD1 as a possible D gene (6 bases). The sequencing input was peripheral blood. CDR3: CATSDSWTDYGYTF. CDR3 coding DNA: TGTGCCACCAGTGATTCCTGGACAGACTATGGCTACACCTTC.